The T cell receptor (beta chain) under discussion was sequenced for a study of cytomegalovirus exposure and HLA in healthy donors. Study-level results: V- and J-gene trimming of TCR beta was linked (in a later analysis) to a missense DCLRE1C variant.

For this clone: The antigen remains unidentified.

The PCR made use of 60 Vbeta and 13 Jbeta primers. Assay: immunoSEQ multiplex PCR; the TCRdb copy retains only in-frame clones and omits some. Here the sample spans under 150,000 clones, approximately 70% being singletons. Donors counted as nominally healthy when sampled, yet unrecorded immune exposures were likely. Nobody recorded the CMV serostatus of this donor. Sequencing was done on a sample of PBMCs. This TCR came from a human donor in good health.

The CDR3 DNA follows: TGTGCCAGCAGTATTGCTAGCGGAGGCACCGGGGAGCTGTTTTTT. It specifies CASSIASGGTGELFF. The V gene is TRBV6-4, the J gene TRBJ2-2, with TRBD2 matching 7 bases. V lost 5 bases and J lost 4; bases outside the gene matches: 7. The germline V gene encodes CDR1 MRHNA and CDR2 SNTAGT. The CDR3 loop spans 15 amino acids.